This entry concerns a single T cell receptor beta chain. In the study's own analysis: Reference gene primer amplification yielded estimated nucleated cell counts. This table comes from immunoSEQ multiplex PCR, and its TCRdb copy is limited to in-frame clones, with some not included. The V and J calls and clone size come from that table; D and trimming were worked out from the DNA. This sample has some 240,000 clones, with 82% found just once. Patients of the Seattle cohort, enrolled during active infection, were followed longitudinally. This CDR3 contains 15 residues. V lost 1 base, J lost 5 bases, and 14 bases lay in between. Per germline, CDR1 MDHEN and CDR2 SYDVKM. The sample originates from a study of blood T cell repertoires in COVID-19. Study overall: PBMCs, B-cell-depleted T cells, or T cells were the source of the cDNA or gDNA that made up the material.

The specimen sequenced was peripheral blood. The rearrangement uses TRBV28 and TRBJ1-2; D is ambiguous. This clonotype originated in a woman aged 70 to 79 with COVID-19, enrolled during active disease. This CDR3 is CASSLLTGGIYGYTF. The CDR3 coding sequence is TGTGCCAGCAGTTTATTGACGGGCGGGATATATGGCTACACCTTC.